The 14 T cell receptor beta chains below come from one sample, sequenced in a study of T cell repertoires in cytomegalovirus infection. TCRdb recomputed calls from the reads with MiXCR, one row per CDR3 protein. The sample contains under 850,000 distinct CDR3 sequences, 30% to 35% of which appear only once. Their antigens are not known. Sequencing was performed on cultured PBMCs, taken from culture after CMV antigen stimulation. The receptor source for this set is a human donor in good health (CMV status not recorded). Some clones in this sample may be carry-over from other donors' samples.

This clonotype was found a few times. The gene calls are TRBV12-3 or TRBV12-4 and TRBJ2-5; no firm D call. The CDR3 spans 16 residues. Trimming removed 2 bases at V and 5 bases at J, with 18 bases between. CDR3 loop: CASSLSSRTVGETQYF. In nucleotides, the CDR3 is TGTGCCAGCAGTTTAAGTTCGCGGACCGTCGGGGAGACCCAGTACTTC.

V and J are TRBV4-3 and TRBJ2-7; D is perhaps TRBD2 (6 bases). The V gene's germline CDR1 is LGHNA and CDR2 YSLEER. Trimming took 1 base from V and 2 from J, leaving 15 bases between them. This CDR3 spans 16 amino acids. The DNA for the CDR3 is TGCGCCAGCAGCCAAGTGGTCGGGAGCCCCACCTACGAGCAGTACTTC. Translating it yields CASSQVVGSPTYEQYF.

This clonotype was seen ten or more times. The chain is built from TRBV7-2 and TRBJ2-7, with no clear D. Germline V CDR1 and CDR2: SGHTA, FQGNSA. The CDR3 has 14 residues. The germline V and J ends were trimmed by 1 base and 3 bases, with 10 bases remaining between them. CDR3 protein: CASSLGRNLYEQYF. CDR3 in DNA: TGTGCCAGCAGCTTAGGGCGTAACCTCTACGAGCAGTACTTC.

The V and J genes are TRBV28 and TRBJ1-4, with a weak D call TRBD1 (6 bases). Germline V gene sequence: CDR1 MDHEN, CDR2 SYDVKM. V lost 8 bases and J lost 8, with 18 bases in between. CDR3 length equals 14 residues. CDR3 coding DNA: TGTGCCAGCGTTGCTGGGGGCGCGGGAGAAAAACTGTTTTTT. It is translated as CASVAGGAGEKLFF.

In DNA form, the CDR3 reads TGTGCCAGTAGTATTAAGCGGCAAGAGACCCAGTACTTC. Its protein is CASSIKRQETQYF. V is TRBV19 and J is TRBJ2-5; a weak D match, TRBD2 (5 bases). The CDR3 contains 13 residues. V lost 3 bases, J lost 2 bases, and 7 bases lay in between. Germline loops: CDR1 LNHDA, CDR2 SQIVND (reference sequence).

The V gene is TRBV29-1, the J gene TRBJ2-7, with 12 bases that match TRBD1. This CDR3 comprises 16 residues. Trimming removed 5 bases from V and 1 base from J; junction bases left unmatched: 9. The germline gives CDR1 SQVTM, CDR2 ANQGSEA. In nucleotides, the CDR3 is TGCAGCGTTTCCGGGACAGGGGGCTTTGGGTCCTACGAGCAGTACTTC. Translated: CSVSGTGGFGSYEQYF.

The rearrangement joins TRBV28 to TRBJ2-1; 7 nucleotides align to TRBD1. CDR1 is MDHEN and CDR2 is SYDVKM in the germline V gene. The CDR3 has 12 residues. The CDR3 region is CATGTVYNEQFF. CDR3 in DNA: TGTGCGACAGGGACAGTCTACAATGAGCAGTTCTTC.

The rearrangement uses TRBV6-2 or TRBV6-3 and TRBJ2-5; 7 nucleotides line up with TRBD1. Germline V gene lookup returns CDR1 MNHEY and CDR2 SVGEGT. Trimming cost V 10 bases and J 3 bases; bases outside gene matches: 8. There are 13 residues in the CDR3. The CDR3 is CAIIRGGEETQYF. CDR3 nucleotide sequence: TGTGCCATCATAAGAGGGGGCGAAGAGACCCAGTACTTC.

The chain links TRBV7-9 to TRBJ1-4; no definite D call. The V end lost 5 bases, the J end lost 5 bases, and 15 bases lay between the germline ends. CDR3 length: 15 residues. Germline V gene lookup returns CDR1 SEHNR and CDR2 FQNEAQ (reference sequence). In DNA form, the CDR3 reads TGTGCCAGCAGCCCCTGGCGGACGGGGAATGAAAAACTGTTTTTT. It codes for CASSPWRTGNEKLFF.

V gene TRBV19 combines with J gene TRBJ2-1; D is ambiguous. The germline V and J ends were trimmed by 2 bases and 7 bases, with 6 bases remaining between them. Germline values: CDR1 LNHDA, CDR2 SQIVND (reference sequence). The CDR3 is 12 residues long. This CDR3 reads CASSIIPNEQFF. CDR3 sequence (DNA): TGTGCCAGTAGTATAATTCCAAATGAGCAGTTCTTC.

The chain recombines TRBV7-6 with TRBJ1-5; D is unclear. Trimming cost V 5 bases and J 7 bases, with 12 bases left between them. The CDR3 has 13 residues. Germline V gives CDR1 SGHVS, CDR2 FNYEAQ. The CDR3 nucleotides are TGTGCCAGCAGCCCCCTCGGGAGCCAGCCCCAGCATTTT. Amino acids: CASSPLGSQPQHF.

Only a few counts were recorded for this clonotype. V gene TRBV19 combines with J gene TRBJ1-2; TRBD1 matches at 7 bases. Germline V gene sequence: CDR1 LNHDA, CDR2 SQIVND (reference sequence). The V gene end was trimmed by 5 bases and the J gene end by 6 bases; junction bases not matched to a gene: 9. This CDR3 contains 14 residues. DNA for the CDR3: TGTGCCAGTAGTCTCCTACAGGGGCGAAATGGCTACACCTTC. Translation: CASSLLQGRNGYTF.

The chain uses TRBV2 and TRBJ2-2, with 7 positions matching TRBD1. Per germline, CDR1 SNHLY and CDR2 FYNNEI. V shed 5 bases and J 0 bases; nucleotides not matched to a gene: 3. This CDR3 contains 15 residues. The CDR3 is CASSPDRANTGELFF. The CDR3 bases are TGTGCCAGCAGTCCAGACAGGGCGAACACCGGGGAGCTGTTTTTT.

This sequence joins TRBV2 and TRBJ1-5; no firm D call. CDR1 and CDR2 from the germline V gene are SNHLY and FYNNEI. The CDR3 covers 15 residues. Trimming removed 3 bases from V and 2 bases from J, with 11 bases in between. CDR3 coding DNA: TGTGCCAGCAGTGATGGGCCGGGTGGCAATCAGCCCCAGCATTTT. Its translation: CASSDGPGGNQPQHF.